Given below is one T cell receptor (beta chain) in context. What it binds is not known. The data stem from a study of cytomegalovirus exposure and HLA in healthy donors. This CDR3 is 15 amino acids long. The V gene's germline CDR1 is LNHNV and CDR2 YYDKDF (reference sequence). After removal of 1 base from V and 2 bases from J, the junction contained 3 bases not matched to a gene. PCR was performed using 60 Vbeta and 13 Jbeta primers. The repertoire was sequenced with immunoSEQ multiplex PCR; TCRdb's copy has only in-frame clones and lacks some. The sample contains about 130,000 clones, approximately 83% of which appear only once. Findings and limits, study-wide: In a later analysis, the majority of CMV-associated beta chains seemingly showed HLA restriction. In an earlier analysis, about 87% or about 30%: the productive usage of most TCR beta V segments. There were several of the most significant clusters that appeared linked to common viral pathogens in a later analysis.

Sequencing was done on a sample of PBMCs. This TCR came from a man aged 35-49 years in good health and CMV-seronegative. The V gene is TRBV15, the J gene TRBJ2-7, with 9 nucleotides matching TRBD1. The CDR3 nucleotides read TGTGCCACCAGCAGAGGCGGGACAGGGACCTACGAGCAGTACTTC. Translated, it gives CATSRGGTGTYEQYF.